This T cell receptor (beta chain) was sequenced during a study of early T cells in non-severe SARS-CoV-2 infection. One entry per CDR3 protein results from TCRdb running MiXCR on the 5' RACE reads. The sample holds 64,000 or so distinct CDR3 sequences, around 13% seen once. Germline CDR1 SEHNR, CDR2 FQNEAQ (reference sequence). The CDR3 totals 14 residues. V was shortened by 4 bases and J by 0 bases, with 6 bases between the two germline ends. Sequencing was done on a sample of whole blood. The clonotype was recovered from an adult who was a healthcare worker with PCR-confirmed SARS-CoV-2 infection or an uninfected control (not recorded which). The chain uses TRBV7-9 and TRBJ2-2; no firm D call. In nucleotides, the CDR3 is TGTGCCAGCAGCTCCGACTCGAACACCGGGGAGCTGTTTTTT. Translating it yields CASSSDSNTGELFF.